The rows below give T cell receptor beta chains drawn from one sample of a study of OX40 agonist ivuxolimab in advanced cancers. Profiling relied on immunoSEQ multiplex PCR, and the TCRdb table lists in-frame clones only, not all of them. The table lists 55,000 to 70,000 clones, around 85% of them singletons. Sequenced here: CD4+ or CD8+ T cells sorted from blood, sampled in a trial of the OX40 agonist ivuxolimab. The receptors originated from an adult with an advanced solid tumor such as melanoma, head and neck, liver or kidney cancer. The CDR3 runs from the conserved cysteine through the conserved F or W. A D gene is named only where the DNA matches it firmly. Clone size appears in some rows only: once, few, many, or a class for an expanded clone.

size	length	V	J	D	DNA	CDR3
-	15	TRBV4-1	TRBJ1-5	-	TGCGCCAGCAGCCAAGTTCCCCCAGGGTTTCAGCCCCAGCATTTT	CASSQVPPGFQPQHF
-	19	TRBV19	TRBJ1-5	-	TGTGCCAGTAGTATAGATCATTTGTCATTAGTCGATAGCAATCAGCCCCAGCATTTT	CASSIDHLSLVDSNQPQHF
-	19	TRBV28	TRBJ2-1	TRBD2	TGTGCCAGCACAGTTTCACCCTCTATAGCGGGCGGCTCCTACAATGAGCAGTTCTTC	CASTVSPSIAGGSYNEQFF
-	17	TRBV5-4	TRBJ2-2	-	TGTGCCAGCAGCTTGGAGAGTCCAGGAGGGCACACCGGGGAGCTGTTTTTT	CASSLESPGGHTGELFF
-	12	TRBV6-5	TRBJ1-2	-	TGTGCCAGCAGTGGCAGCAGTTATGGCTACACCTTC	CASSGSSYGYTF
-	14	TRBV30	TRBJ1-4	-	TGTGCCTGCCGGGTAGGAGGGTCCGGTGAAAAACTGTTTTTT	CACRVGGSGEKLFF
-	16	TRBV5-5	TRBJ2-3	-	TGTGCCAGCAGTACCACCCAAGGAGGGAGCACAGATACGCAGTATTTT	CASSTTQGGSTDTQYF
-	15	TRBV27	TRBJ1-2	TRBD1	TGTGCCAGCAGACGACAACAGGGGGCGAGCTATGGCTACACCTTC	CASRRQQGASYGYTF
-	14	TRBV2	TRBJ1-6	-	TGTGCCAGCACCAGGTTCTCCTATAATTCACCCCTCCACTTT	CASTRFSYNSPLHF
-	12	TRBV5-1	TRBJ2-3	-	TGCGCCAGCAGCTTGTTTCTGGATACGCAGTATTTT	CASSLFLDTQYF
-	13	TRBV4-1	TRBJ1-2	-	TGCGCCAGCAGCCAATCATCGGCGGATTATTGCACCTTC	CASSQSSADYCTF
-	15	TRBV11-2	TRBJ2-2	-	TGTGCCAGCTACTCGGGCAGGGTAAACACCGGGGAGCTGTTTTTT	CASYSGRVNTGELFF
-	17	TRBV9	TRBJ1-4	-	TGTGCCAGCAGCGTAGGGCAGGGGATGCGGCCTAATGAAAAACTGTTTTTT	CASSVGQGMRPNEKLFF
-	15	TRBV2	TRBJ2-1	-	TGTGCCAGCAGAGGGGGGGGCCATCCCAAAAATGAGCAGTTCTTC	CASRGGGHPKNEQFF
once	14	TRBV15	TRBJ1-1	-	TGTGCCACCAGCAGAGAGATCGGCAACACTGAAGCTTTCTTT	CATSREIGNTEAFF
-	11	TRBV29-1	TRBJ1-1	TRBD1	TGCAGCGTTGAGGGGGACAGTGAAGCTTTCTTT	CSVEGDSEAFF
-	11	TRBV7-9	TRBJ2-7	-	TGTGCCAGCAGCTTAAACTACGAGCAGTACTTC	CASSLNYEQYF
-	13	TRBV7-6	TRBJ2-5	TRBD1	TGTGCCAGCAGTTTGGACAGGGTGGAGACCCAGTACTTC	CASSLDRVETQYF
-	14	TRBV27	TRBJ2-2	TRBD2	TGTGCCAGCAGTCCGACCCGGGGGGTCGGGGAGCTGTTTTTT	CASSPTRGVGELFF
-	15	TRBV4-1	TRBJ1-2	TRBD1	TGCGCCAGCAGCCCGGACGCAACAGGGGGCTATGGCTACACCTTC	CASSPDATGGYGYTF
-	15	TRBV19	TRBJ1-5	-	TGTGCCAGTAGTAGGGTTTGGGGCTCCCAATGGCCCCAGCATTTT	CASSRVWGSQWPQHF
-	13	TRBV6-5	TRBJ2-7	-	TGTGCCAGCAGTTACCCCCTCCGAGGCGAGCAGTACTTC	CASSYPLRGEQYF
-	15	TRBV6-5	TRBJ2-7	TRBD2	TGTGCCAGCGGGACCGGGGGGGGCCCCACCTACGAGCAGTACTTC	CASGTGGGPTYEQYF
-	15	TRBV21-1	TRBJ2-5	-	TGTGCCAGCAGCAAAGTCGGGACAGGGGTAGAGACCCAGTACTTC	CASSKVGTGVETQYF
once	17	TRBV28	TRBJ2-2	TRBD2	TGTGCCAGCAGCTTGGGACTAGCGGGAGGGAACACCGGGGAGCTGTTTTTT	CASSLGLAGGNTGELFF
-	12	TRBV2	TRBJ2-7	-	TGTGCCAGCAGTGAATTACCCTACGAGCAGTACTTC	CASSELPYEQYF
-	15	TRBV5-1	TRBJ1-1	-	TGCGCCAGCAGCTTGGAGGTGGGGGTGAACACTGAAGCTTTCTTT	CASSLEVGVNTEAFF
-	13	TRBV12-5	TRBJ2-2	-	TGTGCTAGTGGTGACGGTCGGTCCGGGGAGCTGTTTTTT	CASGDGRSGELFF